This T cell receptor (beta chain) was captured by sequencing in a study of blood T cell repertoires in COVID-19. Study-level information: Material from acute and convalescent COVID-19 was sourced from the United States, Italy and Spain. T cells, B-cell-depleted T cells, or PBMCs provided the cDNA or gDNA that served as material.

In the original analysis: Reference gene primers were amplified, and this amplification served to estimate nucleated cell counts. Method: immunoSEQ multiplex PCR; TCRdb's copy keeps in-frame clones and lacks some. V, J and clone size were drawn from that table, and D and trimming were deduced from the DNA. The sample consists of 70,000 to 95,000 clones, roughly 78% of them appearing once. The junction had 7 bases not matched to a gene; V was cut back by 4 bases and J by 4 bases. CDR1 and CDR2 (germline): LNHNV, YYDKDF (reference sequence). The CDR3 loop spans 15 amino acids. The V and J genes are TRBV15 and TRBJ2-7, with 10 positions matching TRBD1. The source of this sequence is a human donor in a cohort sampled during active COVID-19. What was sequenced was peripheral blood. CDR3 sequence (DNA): TGTGCCACCAGCATCACGACAGGGGGCTCGTACGAGCAGTACTTC. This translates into CATSITTGGSYEQYF.